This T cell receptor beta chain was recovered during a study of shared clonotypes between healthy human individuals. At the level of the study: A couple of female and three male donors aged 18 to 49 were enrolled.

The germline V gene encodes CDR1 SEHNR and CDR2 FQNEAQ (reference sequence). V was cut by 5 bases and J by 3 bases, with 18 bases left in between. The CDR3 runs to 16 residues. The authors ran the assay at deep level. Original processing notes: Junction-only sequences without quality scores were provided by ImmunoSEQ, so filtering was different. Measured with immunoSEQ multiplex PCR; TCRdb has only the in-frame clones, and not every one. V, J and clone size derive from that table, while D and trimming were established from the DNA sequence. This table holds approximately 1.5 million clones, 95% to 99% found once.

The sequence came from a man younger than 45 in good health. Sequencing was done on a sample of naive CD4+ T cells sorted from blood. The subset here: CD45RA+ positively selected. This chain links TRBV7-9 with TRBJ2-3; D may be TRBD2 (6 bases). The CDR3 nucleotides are TGTGCCAGCAGCCCACGGGGACTCCGGGGGACAGATACGCAGTATTTT. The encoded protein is CASSPRGLRGTDTQYF.